This T cell receptor beta chain was recorded in a study of regulatory T cells in long-lasting Graves disease. Time point reported: newly diagnosed GD, antithyroid drugs for less than 3 months. PBMC RNA served as the TCR library source. Arm-PCR of CDR3 regions and iRepertoire HTBI primers were used to build TCR beta libraries. TCRdb ran MiXCR on the multiplex PCR reads and lists one entry per CDR3 protein. The repertoire holds 510,000 or so distinct CDR3 sequences, with around 12% as singletons. This clonotype was detected many times. These data were also reused for a study on T cells in Graves' hyperthyroidism and ophthalmopathy.

The TCR sequence derives from a woman between 25 and 40 years old with Graves disease. This specimen consisted of peripheral blood mononuclear cells (PBMCs), obtained at new diagnosis, from a patient treated with antithyroid drugs.

The CDR3, as DNA: TGTGCCAGCAGTTTTGGGGCCGATGAGCAGTTCTTC. It yields the protein CASSFGADEQFF. The chain has TRBV2 and TRBJ2-1; D is possibly TRBD1 (5 bases). This CDR3 has 12 amino acids. V was pared by 5 bases and J by 8 bases, with 10 bases between. CDR1 SNHLY and CDR2 FYNNEI come from the germline V gene.